This T cell receptor (beta chain) stems from a study of blood T cells in healthy people across ages. Study-wide results and caveats: Naive T cell percentage showed a strong correlation with the diversity of TCR beta. Per million T cells, TCR beta diversity dropped about linearly as age rose.

Combining a sample-barcoded 5' primer with a J-beta primer mix, a second PCR ran for roughly 6 to 12 cycles. One entry per CDR3 protein results from TCRdb running MiXCR on the 5' RACE reads. The data contain roughly 2 million distinct CDR3 sequences, around 50% of them seen just once; the ten biggest clones take up approximately 2%. This clonotype was seen more than once but under ten times. Its antigen is not known. Trimming took off 4 bases at V and 1 base at J, with 1 base between the two ends. CDR3 length equals 11 residues. Germline lookup yields CDR1 LNHNV and CDR2 YYDKDF (reference sequence). This TCR was sampled from a middle-aged woman in good health. The source material was blood. The chain employs TRBV15 and TRBJ1-1; no clear D gene. This CDR3 reads CATSTNTEAFF. CDR3 DNA sequence: TGTGCCACCAGCACGAACACTGAAGCTTTCTTT.